A single sample is the source of the 25 T cell receptor beta chains below, sequenced in a study of CD8 T cells in Susac syndrome. A quantity of roughly 0.5 to 1 ug RNA underwent reverse transcription using random hexamers. MiXCR, run by TCRdb on the immunoSEQ multiplex PCR reads, gives a single entry per CDR3 protein. This repertoire shows around 200,000 distinct CDR3 sequences, 85% to 95% found once; its top ten account for approximately 0.094%. The material sequenced was CD4+ T cells from PBMCs. The receptor set was obtained from a human donor in good health.

This sequence joins TRBV11-2 and TRBJ2-1, with D possibly TRBD2 on 6 matching bases. Trimming left V 5 bases short and J 10 bases short, with 15 bases between. CDR3 length: 13 residues. The germline gives CDR1 SGHAT, CDR2 FQNNGV. The CDR3 DNA reads as TGTGCCAGCAGCGGGGAGGCACTTGGAGAGCAGTTCTTC. Translating it yields CASSGEALGEQFF.

The chain combines TRBV5-1 with TRBJ2-7; TRBD1 aligns across 8 bases. With 4 bases clipped from V and 1 base from J, the junction kept 7 bases outside the gene matches. This CDR3 has 15 amino acids. The germline V gene has CDR1 SGHRS and CDR2 YFSETQ. The CDR3 reads CASSPRGQVSYEQYF. The CDR3 nucleotides read TGCGCCAGCAGCCCGAGGGGACAGGTGTCCTACGAGCAGTACTTC.

The rearrangement links TRBV30 to TRBJ2-3; TRBD1 matches 8 bases. CDR1 GTSNPN and CDR2 SVGIG come from the germline V gene (reference sequence). This CDR3 has 14 residues. Losses at the gene ends were 1 base for V and 2 bases for J; bases not matched to a gene: 2. CDR3 DNA sequence: TGTGCCTGGAGTGAGACAGGGGACACAGATACGCAGTATTTT. Its translation: CAWSETGDTDTQYF.

V is TRBV15 and J is TRBJ2-5; 7 bases match TRBD1. Germline loops: CDR1 LNHNV, CDR2 YYDKDF (reference sequence). V shed 8 bases and J 2 bases; nucleotides not matched to a gene: 8. The CDR3 has 14 residues. For the CDR3, the DNA is TGTGCCACCGCCAAGGGACAGAGTCAAGAGACCCAGTACTTC. This sequence encodes CATAKGQSQETQYF.

The gene calls are TRBV29-1 and TRBJ1-2, with TRBD1 as a possible D gene (5 bases). This CDR3 has 12 residues. The germline CDR1 and CDR2 sequences are SQVTM and ANQGSEA. V was clipped by 6 bases and J by 4 bases, with 12 bases between them. The CDR3 nucleotides read TGCAGCGTCGGGGGACCCAGCTATGGCTACACCTTC. Its protein is CSVGGPSYGYTF. The full variable domain, rest sourced from reference TRBV29-1 and TRBJ1-2, is SAVISQKPSRDICQRGTSLTIQCQVDSQVTMMFWYRQQPGQSLTLIATANQGSEATYESGFVIDKFPISRPNLTFSTLTVSNMSPEDSSIYLCSVGGPSYGYTFGSGTRLTVV.

The gene calls are TRBV29-1 and TRBJ2-5; 8 nucleotides line up with TRBD2. The CDR3 totals 13 residues. The ends lost 4 bases at V and 2 bases at J; junction bases unmatched: 3. Germline loops: CDR1 SQVTM, CDR2 ANQGSEA. This CDR3 reads CSVGTSGQETQYF. CDR3 in DNA: TGCAGCGTTGGAACTAGCGGACAAGAGACCCAGTACTTC.

The J gene is TRBJ1-5, the V gene TRBV3-1; TRBD1 is a possible D gene (5 bases). This CDR3 spans 16 amino acids. From germline, CDR1 is LGHDT and CDR2 YNNKEL (reference sequence). The V end was cut by 0 bases, the J end by 7 bases, with 16 bases between. CDR3: CASSQDRWGSGQPQHF. The CDR3 region has the DNA TGTGCCAGCAGCCAAGATCGGTGGGGGTCAGGCCAGCCCCAGCATTTT.

V and J are TRBV29-1 and TRBJ2-3; 8 bases agree with TRBD1. CDR1 SQVTM and CDR2 ANQGSEA come from the germline V gene. The CDR3 totals 17 residues. V gave up 4 bases and J gave up 1 base; unmatched junction bases: 13. In nucleotides, the CDR3 is TGCAGCGTTGTTAATAGCTGGGCGACAGGGGGCACAGATACGCAGTATTTT. It translates to CSVVNSWATGGTDTQYF.

The V and J genes are TRBV5-6 and TRBJ1-1; TRBD1 might be the D (5 bases). The ends were cut back, 6 bases at V and 8 bases at J, with 14 bases in the middle. CDR1 is SGHDT and CDR2 is YYEEEE in the germline V gene. The CDR3 runs to 12 residues. CDR3 bases: TGTGCCAGCACCAATGGGGACCTGGAAGCTTTCTTT. It yields the protein CASTNGDLEAFF.

The chain couples TRBV18 to TRBJ1-2; D not certain. Trimming stripped 3 bases from V and 6 bases from J, with 5 bases between. The germline gives CDR1 KGHSH, CDR2 LQKENI. This CDR3 spans 11 amino acids. CDR3: CASSPDDGYTF. The CDR3, as DNA: TGTGCCAGCTCACCGGACGATGGCTACACCTTC.

The rearrangement uses TRBV6-6 and TRBJ2-7; D possibly corresponds to TRBD1 (6 bases). The CDR3 is 12 residues long. Trimming pared 5 bases from V and 6 bases from J, leaving 11 bases between. The germline V gene has CDR1 MNHNY and CDR2 SVGAGI (reference sequence). The CDR3 spells CASSPGQFEQYF. Here the CDR3 DNA reads TGTGCCAGCAGTCCCGGACAGTTCGAGCAGTACTTC.

The V call is TRBV29-1, the J call TRBJ2-5; tentatively, D is TRBD2 (5 bases). Germline V CDR1 and CDR2: SQVTM, ANQGSEA. The CDR3 consists of 14 residues. V was clipped by 1 base and J by 5 bases, with 14 bases between them. CDR3 sequence: CSVEGIARGETQYF. CDR3 bases: TGCAGCGTTGAAGGGATAGCGCGAGGCGAGACCCAGTACTTC.

The chain recombines TRBV20-1 with TRBJ1-1; D unresolved. Looked up from germline, CDR1 is DFQATT and CDR2 is SNEGSKA (reference sequence). This CDR3 region has 12 residues. The V and J ends lost 3 bases and 1 base respectively, with 6 bases between them. The CDR3 DNA is TGCAGTGCTAGCCACCCGAACACTGAAGCTTTCTTT. Translating it yields CSASHPNTEAFF.

The chain employs TRBV6-5 and TRBJ2-6, with D possibly being TRBD1 or TRBD2 (5 bases each). Germline V gene lookup returns CDR1 MNHEY and CDR2 SVGAGI. V lost 0 bases, J lost 4 bases, and 16 bases lay in between. The CDR3 contains 18 residues. CDR3 residues: CASSYSSPYGTGANVLTF. The CDR3 region has the DNA TGTGCCAGCAGTTACTCGAGCCCCTACGGGACCGGGGCCAACGTCCTGACTTTC.

Concerning this clonotype itself: Relative to the germline gene, one junction end is altered; a read error may explain this. The CDR3 nucleotides are TGTGCCAGCAGCGGGGACAGGGGGCGAATGCACTTC. Protein sequence: CASSGDRGRMHF. The rearrangement links TRBV5-4 to TRBJ2-5; TRBD1 matches at 12 bases. Germline CDR1 and CDR2: SGHNT and YYREEE (reference sequence). CDR3 length: 12 amino acids.

This sequence joins TRBV5-6 and TRBJ2-5; D uncertain. The CDR3 runs 15 residues. V shed 3 bases and J shed 0 bases, with 12 bases lying between them. The germline V gene has CDR1 SGHDT and CDR2 YYEEEE. In DNA form, the CDR3 reads TGTGCCAGCAGCTGCCGCAAGCTGCACCAAGAGACCCAGTACTTC. Translation: CASSCRKLHQETQYF.

The rearrangement links TRBV7-2 to TRBJ1-1; no reliable D call. Trimming left V 5 bases short and J 0 bases short, with 13 bases between. From germline, CDR1 is SGHTA and CDR2 FQGNSA. The length of the CDR3 is 15 residues. The CDR3 region is CASSPIRPVNTEAFF. In DNA form, the CDR3 reads TGTGCCAGCAGCCCTATCCGGCCGGTGAACACTGAAGCTTTCTTT.

The V gene is TRBV20-1, the J gene TRBJ2-7, with 7 bases aligning to TRBD1. Germline V CDR1 and CDR2: DFQATT, SNEGSKA (reference sequence). The junction had 9 bases not matched to a gene; V was cut back by 1 base and J by 6 bases. This CDR3 comprises 14 residues. The CDR3 spells CSARGRDRDGEQYV. CDR3 DNA sequence: TGCAGTGCTAGAGGACGAGACAGGGACGGCGAGCAGTACGTC.

The gene calls are TRBV3-1 and TRBJ1-2; possible D gene TRBD1, 5 bases. V was pared by 2 bases and J by 8 bases, with 12 bases between. The germline CDR1 and CDR2 sequences are LGHDT and YNNKEL (reference sequence). The CDR3 runs 13 residues. CDR3 DNA: TGTGCCAGCAGCCAAAGCGGCGGGGACGGCTACACCTTC. Its translation is CASSQSGGDGYTF.

The J gene is TRBJ1-2, the V gene TRBV2, with D unresolved. In germline, CDR1 is SNHLY, CDR2 FYNNEI. V was clipped by 3 bases and J by 7 bases, with 6 bases between them. The length of the CDR3 is 11 residues. CDR3 DNA: TGTGCCAGCAGTGACGAGGGTGGCTACACCTTC. This sequence encodes CASSDEGGYTF.

The chain joins TRBV15 to TRBJ2-4; TRBD1 agrees at 7 bases. Germline values: CDR1 LNHNV, CDR2 YYDKDF (reference sequence). With 3 bases clipped from V and 7 bases from J, the junction kept 9 bases outside the gene matches. The length of the CDR3 is 15 residues. The CDR3 protein is CATSSPTGVVNIQYF. The CDR3 nucleotides are TGTGCCACCAGCAGCCCAACAGGGGTGGTGAACATTCAGTACTTC.

The V and J genes are TRBV6-1 and TRBJ1-5, with a weak D call TRBD1 (6 bases). V shed 6 bases and J shed 2 bases, with 20 bases lying between them. This CDR3 has 17 amino acids. Germline assignment: CDR1 MNHNS and CDR2 SASEGT. The CDR3 DNA is TGTGCCAGCAGCCACTTGGCTGGCAGGGGAGGCAATCAGCCCCAGCATTTT. As protein: CASSHLAGRGGNQPQHF.

As DNA, the CDR3 is TGCGCCAGCAGCCAACGTACCGGGACCAGAGATGATTCACCCCTCCACTTT. Translating it yields CASSQRTGTRDDSPLHF. The rearrangement links TRBV4-3 to TRBJ1-6, with D tentatively TRBD1 (5 bases). V lost 2 bases, J lost 8 bases, and 19 bases lay in between. Germline lookup yields CDR1 LGHNA and CDR2 YSLEER. The CDR3 sequence is 17 residues long.

The gene calls are TRBV27 and TRBJ2-1; D may be TRBD1 (5 bases). Trimming took 3 bases from V and 0 from J, leaving 12 bases between them. This CDR3 has 16 residues. From germline, CDR1 is MNHEY and CDR2 SMNVEV (reference sequence). CDR3 protein: CASSFLLQGSYNEQFF. CDR3 in DNA: TGTGCCAGCAGTTTCCTCCTCCAGGGCTCCTACAATGAGCAGTTCTTC.

The CDR3 loop reads CASSFPSGDIQYF. The CDR3 bases are TGTGCCAGCAGCTTTCCGTCTGGGGACATTCAGTACTTC. The rearrangement uses TRBV5-4 and TRBJ2-4; D is uncertain. CDR3 size: 13 residues. Germline CDR1 is SGHNT and CDR2 is YYREEE (reference sequence). Trimming pared 2 bases from V and 8 bases from J, leaving 11 bases between.